One sample yielded the 28 T cell receptor beta chains listed below, sequenced in a study of cytotoxic CD8 clonotypes in ibrutinib-treated CLL. TCRdb's table, derived via immunoSEQ multiplex PCR, lists solely in-frame clones and lacks some. The data show 90,000 to 150,000 clones, approximately 58% seen once. The sequences come from PBMCs, collected after 24 months of ibrutinib treatment. These receptors were obtained from a human donor with chronic lymphocytic leukemia.

The V call is TRBV7-2, the J call TRBJ1-3; 7 bases are shared with TRBD1. Germline-derived CDR1 and CDR2 are SGHTA and FQGNSA. V lost 5 bases to trimming and J lost 1 base; unmatched junction nucleotides: 5. The CDR3 runs 15 residues. The CDR3 DNA sequence: TGTGCCAGCAGCCCAGGGGGGGCTTCTGGAAACACCATATATTTT. Its translation: CASSPGGASGNTIYF.

This clone appeared a few times. CDR3 in DNA: TGCGCCAGCAGCTTAGGCGGGGACACAGATACGCAGTATTTT. This translates into CASSLGGDTDTQYF. This chain links TRBV5-1 with TRBJ2-3; tentatively, D is TRBD2 (6 bases). Germline CDR1 is SGHRS and CDR2 is YFSETQ. The ends were cut back, 2 bases at V and 2 bases at J, with 9 bases in the middle. The CDR3 has 14 amino acids.

This clone was seen more than once but under ten times. V is TRBV5-6 and J is TRBJ2-7; D is uncertain. Germline CDR1 SGHDT, CDR2 YYEEEE. Trimming took 4 bases from V and 4 from J, leaving 9 bases between them. The CDR3 is made up of 12 amino acids. The CDR3 loop is CASSKDQYEQYF. The CDR3 DNA reads as TGTGCCAGCAGCAAGGACCAGTACGAGCAGTACTTC.

This clone was counted many times. CDR3 nucleotides: TGCGCCAGCAGCCAAGGTACTAGCGGACGCACAGATACGCAGTATTTT. Translating gives CASSQGTSGRTDTQYF. J is TRBJ2-3 and V is TRBV4-3; 8 bases match TRBD2. The CDR3 totals 16 residues. Germline CDR1 is LGHNA and CDR2 is YSLEER. The V gene end was trimmed by 1 base and the J gene end by 1 base; junction bases not matched to a gene: 4.

This rearrangement joins TRBV5-6 to TRBJ1-1; D unresolved. Trimming shortened V by 3 bases and J by 7 bases, and 10 bases separated the two germline ends. This CDR3 spans 12 amino acids. CDR1 is SGHDT and CDR2 is YYEEEE in the germline V gene. DNA for the CDR3: TGTGCCAGCAGCTCCCTCCGTAATGAAGCTTTCTTT. It is translated as CASSSLRNEAFF.

J is TRBJ2-1 and V is TRBV19; D is uncertain. This CDR3 region has 13 residues. The V gene lost 5 bases and the J gene lost 5 bases, with 10 bases spanning the gap. CDR1 and CDR2 (germline): LNHDA, SQIVND (reference sequence). The CDR3 region has the DNA TGTGCCAGTAGTGTGCCCCCGAACAATGAGCAGTTCTTC. Its translation is CASSVPPNNEQFF.

This chain uses TRBV19 with TRBJ2-3; D is unclear. The V end was cut by 1 base, the J end by 0 bases, with 14 bases between. Germline V gene lookup returns CDR1 LNHDA and CDR2 SQIVND (reference sequence). The CDR3 spans 17 residues. CDR3 coding DNA: TGTGCCAGTAGTATAGTTTCGATGATTGGGAGCACAGATACGCAGTATTTT. The encoded protein is CASSIVSMIGSTDTQYF. Full variable domain (remainder filled in from reference TRBV19 and TRBJ2-3): DGGITQSPKYLFRKEGQNVTLSCEQNLNHDAMYWYRQDPGQGLRLIYYSQIVNDFQKGDIAEGYSVSREKKESFPLTVTSAQKNPTAFYLCASSIVSMIGSTDTQYFGPGTRLTVL.

The V call is TRBV28, the J call TRBJ1-4, with a tentative D call TRBD1 (5 bases). The germline V gene encodes CDR1 MDHEN and CDR2 SYDVKM. V lost 6 bases and J lost 7, with 15 bases in between. This CDR3 spans 14 amino acids. The CDR3 region is CASSLPGPGEKLFF. CDR3 sequence (DNA): TGTGCCAGCAGCCTACCGGGACCGGGTGAAAAACTGTTTTTT.

The V and J genes are TRBV6-6 and TRBJ2-7; D may be TRBD2 (6 bases). The CDR3 sequence is 13 residues long. Germline values: CDR1 MNHNY, CDR2 SVGAGI (reference sequence). V was cut by 8 bases and J by 7 bases, with 18 bases left in between. CDR3 in amino acids: CASRRGQVYEQYF. Written as DNA, the CDR3 is TGTGCCAGCCGGAGGGGTCAAGTGTATGAGCAGTACTTC.

The sample holds a few counts of this clone. V is TRBV9 and J is TRBJ2-2; D remains ambiguous. The CDR3 extends over 13 amino acids. The germline V gene has CDR1 SGDLS and CDR2 YYNGEE. V was cut by 0 bases and J by 6 bases, with 6 bases left in between. CDR3 sequence reads: CASSVGFSGELFF. The DNA for the CDR3 is TGTGCCAGCAGCGTAGGCTTTTCCGGGGAGCTGTTTTTT.

The chain combines TRBV7-2 with TRBJ2-5; 10 positions agree with TRBD2. V lost 0 bases and J lost 2; bases outside the gene matches: 15. CDR3 length equals 20 residues. CDR1 is SGHTA, CDR2 FQGNSA, per germline. The CDR3 loop reads CASSLAPGAPSGGAQETQYF. The CDR3 nucleotides are TGTGCCAGCAGCTTAGCGCCCGGGGCCCCTAGCGGGGGAGCGCAAGAGACCCAGTACTTC.

This rearrangement joins TRBV6-1 to TRBJ2-1; D call uncertain. This CDR3 has 14 residues. Trimming shortened V by 2 bases and J by 2 bases, and 7 bases separated the two germline ends. CDR1 and CDR2 (germline): MNHNS, SASEGT. This chain's CDR3 is CASSERAPYNEQFF. CDR3 coding DNA: TGTGCCAGCAGTGAAAGGGCACCCTACAATGAGCAGTTCTTC.

V and J are TRBV29-1 and TRBJ2-1, with D unresolved. This CDR3 contains 10 residues. Trimming pared 4 bases from V and 8 bases from J, leaving 6 bases between. Germline CDR1 SQVTM, CDR2 ANQGSEA. The CDR3 loop is CSVGIDEQFF. The CDR3 DNA sequence: TGCAGCGTTGGAATTGATGAGCAGTTCTTC.

The chain combines TRBV6-5 with TRBJ2-1; D possibly corresponds to TRBD2 (5 bases). The CDR3 sequence is 14 residues long. CDR1 is MNHEY, CDR2 SVGAGI, per germline. V lost 7 bases and J lost 2, with 12 bases in between. The CDR3 loop reads CASTPYGAYNEQFF. CDR3 in DNA: TGTGCCAGCACCCCCTACGGGGCCTACAATGAGCAGTTCTTC.

This clone was seen only a few times. This rearrangement joins TRBV6-5 to TRBJ2-7; TRBD1 might be the D (6 bases). The V and J ends lost 6 bases and 0 bases respectively, with 12 bases between them. Germline CDR1 reads MNHEY; CDR2 reads SVGAGI. This CDR3 comprises 14 residues. In nucleotides, the CDR3 is TGTGCCAGCAGGGCGACAGGACGCTCCTACGAGCAGTACTTC. Its protein is CASRATGRSYEQYF.

J is TRBJ2-2 and V is TRBV23-1; a possible D gene is TRBD1 (6 bases). TRBV23-1 is an open reading frame, and its role is uncertain. The CDR3 runs to 17 residues. Trimming shortened V by 6 bases and J by 4 bases, and 21 bases separated the two germline ends. The CDR3 reads CASSPNEDSYSTGELFF. As DNA, the CDR3 is TGCGCCAGCAGCCCAAATGAGGACAGTTACAGCACCGGGGAGCTGTTTTTT.

The V call is TRBV30, the J call TRBJ2-3, with 9 bases identical to TRBD1. Unmatched junction bases numbered 5, after V lost 4 bases and J lost 3 bases. The CDR3 consists of 14 residues. From germline, CDR1 is GTSNPN and CDR2 SVGIG (reference sequence). For the CDR3, the DNA is TGTGCCTGGACCGGGGACAGGGCAACAGATACGCAGTATTTT. Protein sequence: CAWTGDRATDTQYF. Looking up the rest from reference TRBV30 and TRBJ2-3 gives the full variable domain: SQTIHQWPATLVQPVGSPLSLECTVEGTSNPNLYWYRQAAGRGLQLLFYSVGIGQISSEVPQNLSASRPQDRQFILSSKKLLLSDSGFYLCAWTGDRATDTQYFGPGTRLTVL.

This clone was seen more than once but under ten times. This chain uses TRBV9 with TRBJ2-5, with 8 bases that match TRBD1. The length of the CDR3 is 14 residues. Germline loops: CDR1 SGDLS, CDR2 YYNGEE. J lost 9 bases, V lost 4 bases, and 11 bases had no gene match. Here the CDR3 DNA reads TGTGCCAGCAGCCCCCGACAGGGGCTCGGGGCCCAGTACTTC. Amino acid sequence: CASSPRQGLGAQYF.

This clone has more than one count but fewer than ten. The chain carries TRBV4-1 and TRBJ2-5, with D perhaps matching TRBD1 (6 bases). The CDR3 totals 14 residues. CDR1 is MGHRA, CDR2 YSYEKL, per germline. V dropped 1 base and J dropped 3 bases, with 9 bases sitting between them. DNA for the CDR3: TGCGCCAGCAGCCAAGGGACAGACGAAGAGACCCAGTACTTC. Translation: CASSQGTDEETQYF.

V is TRBV7-2 and J is TRBJ1-1, with D possibly being TRBD1 (5 bases). CDR1 SGHTA and CDR2 FQGNSA come from the germline V gene. The CDR3 loop spans 16 amino acids. The V gene lost 5 bases and the J gene lost 0 bases, with 16 bases spanning the gap. CDR3 in amino acids: CASSTRVLRMNTEAFF. CDR3 nucleotide sequence: TGTGCCAGCAGCACCAGGGTTCTACGGATGAACACTGAAGCTTTCTTT. Full variable domain (missing parts from reference TRBV7-2 and TRBJ1-1): GAGVSQSPSNKVTEKGKDVELRCDPISGHTALYWYRQSLGQGLEFLIYFQGNSAPDKSGLPSDRFSAERTGGSVSTLTIQRTQQEDSAVYLCASSTRVLRMNTEAFFGQGTRLTVV.

J is TRBJ1-2 and V is TRBV6-6, with D tentatively TRBD1 (6 bases). Trimming removed 7 bases at V and 8 bases at J, with 23 bases between. The CDR3 totals 15 residues. Germline CDR1 MNHNY, CDR2 SVGAGI (reference sequence). CDR3 bases: TGTGCCAGCACCGATACCCCGACAGGATCTCAAGGCTACACCTTC. Translating it yields CASTDTPTGSQGYTF.

This sequence joins TRBV2 and TRBJ1-1, with D possibly being TRBD1 (5 bases). V lost 5 bases and J 4 bases, leaving 11 bases between the germline ends. Germline-derived CDR1 and CDR2 are SNHLY and FYNNEI. This CDR3 spans 13 amino acids. The CDR3 DNA reads TGTGCCAGCAGTCAGGGCCTCGGCACTGAAGCTTTCTTT. Translation: CASSQGLGTEAFF.

V is TRBV28 and J is TRBJ2-7; TRBD1 might be the D (6 bases). V lost 2 bases, J lost 3 bases, and 8 bases lay in between. The germline V gene has CDR1 MDHEN and CDR2 SYDVKM. The CDR3 extends over 13 amino acids. The CDR3 DNA follows: TGTGCCAGCAGTTTAGGGACACTCTACGAGCAGTACTTC. Translation gives CASSLGTLYEQYF.

This chain's CDR3 is CASSSGVGPQHF. In nucleotides, the CDR3 is TGTGCCAGCAGCTCCGGGGTAGGGCCCCAGCATTTT. This chain links TRBV7-9 with TRBJ1-5; D unresolved. CDR3 length: 12 residues. Trimming left V 4 bases short and J 9 bases short, with 10 bases between. Germline assignment: CDR1 SEHNR and CDR2 FQNEAQ (reference sequence).

The chain couples TRBV4-1 to TRBJ1-6, with a tentative D call TRBD1 (5 bases). The germline CDR1 and CDR2 sequences are MGHRA and YSYEKL. Trimming took off 0 bases at V and 9 bases at J, with 18 bases between the two ends. CDR3 length: 17 residues. The CDR3: CASSQDGDRSHRSPLHF. The CDR3 DNA sequence: TGCGCCAGCAGCCAAGATGGGGACCGTTCCCATCGTTCACCCCTCCACTTT.

The chain combines TRBV30 with TRBJ1-2; 12 bases line up with TRBD1. This CDR3 region has 15 residues. CDR1 is GTSNPN and CDR2 is SVGIG in the germline V gene (reference sequence). V was pared by 1 base and J by 9 bases, with 9 bases of the junction left unmatched. CDR3 protein: CAWSALTGTGGRYTF. As DNA, the CDR3 is TGTGCCTGGAGTGCCTTAACCGGGACAGGGGGCCGCTACACCTTC.

The rearrangement links TRBV19 to TRBJ1-4; TRBD1 is a possible D gene (5 bases). CDR1 and CDR2 (germline): LNHDA, SQIVND (reference sequence). The CDR3 has 15 amino acids. V dropped 3 bases and J dropped 4 bases, with 12 bases sitting between them. CDR3 bases: TGTGCCAGTAGTATCCCCCGTAGGGGTAATGAAAAACTGTTTTTT. Translated: CASSIPRRGNEKLFF.

The chain uses TRBV9 and TRBJ2-3; TRBD1 aligns across 9 bases. Unmatched junction bases numbered 5, after V lost 10 bases and J lost 2 bases. The CDR3 sequence is 13 residues long. Looked up from germline, CDR1 is SGDLS and CDR2 is YYNGEE. This chain's CDR3 is CAGGTGNTDTQYF. The CDR3 nucleotides are TGTGCCGGGGGGACAGGGAACACAGATACGCAGTATTTT.